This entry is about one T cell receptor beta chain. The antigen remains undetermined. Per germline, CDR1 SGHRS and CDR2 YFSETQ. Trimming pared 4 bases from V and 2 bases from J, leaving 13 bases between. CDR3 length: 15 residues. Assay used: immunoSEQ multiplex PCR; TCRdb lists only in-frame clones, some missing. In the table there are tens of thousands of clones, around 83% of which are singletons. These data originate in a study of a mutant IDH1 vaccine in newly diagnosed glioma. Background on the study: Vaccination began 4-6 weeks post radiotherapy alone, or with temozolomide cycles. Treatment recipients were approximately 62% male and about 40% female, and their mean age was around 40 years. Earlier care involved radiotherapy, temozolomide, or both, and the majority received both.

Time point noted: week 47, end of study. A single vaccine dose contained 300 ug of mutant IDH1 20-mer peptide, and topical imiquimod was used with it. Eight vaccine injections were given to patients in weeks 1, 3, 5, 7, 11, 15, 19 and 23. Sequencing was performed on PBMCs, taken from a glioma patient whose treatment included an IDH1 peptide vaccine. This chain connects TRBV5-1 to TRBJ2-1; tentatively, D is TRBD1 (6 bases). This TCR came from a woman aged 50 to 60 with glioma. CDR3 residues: CASSPRTDPYNEQFF. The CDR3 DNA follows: TGCGCCAGCAGCCCACGGACAGACCCCTACAATGAGCAGTTCTTC.